This TCR beta chain derives from a study of T-cell memory formation after mild COVID-19. Study conclusions and caveats: Clones shrinking between day 15 and 85 showed a balanced CD4/CD8 split, and those that grew later tilted toward CD4+. Pre-infection memory carried some responding clones, suggesting that cross-reactive memory joined. SARS-CoV-2 specificity of second-wave clones peaking day 37 was unconfirmed.

TCRdb analysed the 5' RACE reads with MiXCR anew, one entry per CDR3 protein. The repertoire consists of 250,000 to 350,000 distinct CDR3 sequences, with 13% to 15% occurring once and the leading ten covering roughly a fifth. In regard to this clonotype: Its specificity is not known.

Germline V lookup: CDR1 SGHDT, CDR2 YYEEEE. Trimming removed 7 bases at V and 4 bases at J, with 17 bases between. The CDR3 contains 15 residues. This TCR came from a man in his late teens or twenties who had mild COVID-19 (a few samples of this study predate the infection). Cell type and time point are not known. This chain joins TRBV5-6 and TRBJ2-2; D is possibly TRBD1 or TRBD2 (5 bases each). Sample: PBMCs or a T cell subset sorted from them (not recorded which). The CDR3 nucleotides read TGTGCCAGCGCCCGAAGGGACGGACTCACCGGGGAGCTGTTTTTT. Translated, it gives CASARRDGLTGELFF.